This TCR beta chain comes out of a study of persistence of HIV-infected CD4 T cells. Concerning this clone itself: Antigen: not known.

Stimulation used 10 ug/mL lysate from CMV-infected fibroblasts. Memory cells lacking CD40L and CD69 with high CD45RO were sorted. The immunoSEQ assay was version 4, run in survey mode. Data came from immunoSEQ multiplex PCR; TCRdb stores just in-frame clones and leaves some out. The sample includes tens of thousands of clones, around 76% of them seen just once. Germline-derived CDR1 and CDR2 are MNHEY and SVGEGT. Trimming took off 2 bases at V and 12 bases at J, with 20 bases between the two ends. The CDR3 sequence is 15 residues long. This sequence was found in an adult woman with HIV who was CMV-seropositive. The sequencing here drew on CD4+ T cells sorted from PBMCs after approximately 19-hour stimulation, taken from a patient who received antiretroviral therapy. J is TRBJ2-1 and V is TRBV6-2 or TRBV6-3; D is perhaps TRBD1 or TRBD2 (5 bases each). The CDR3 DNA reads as TGTGCCAGCAGTTACCCCGGTGTCGGGGCCTCTGGGCAGTTCTTC. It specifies CASSYPGVGASGQFF.